The 14 T cell receptor beta chains reported below all come from one sample, sequenced in a study of shared clonotypes between healthy human individuals. Clones were read by immunoSEQ multiplex PCR, and TCRdb kept only the in-frame ones, dropping some. Among about 2,500,000 clones listed, more than 90% were seen once. Sequencing was done on a sample of naive CD4+ T cells sorted from blood. Described subset: CD45RA+ positively selected. Source of these receptors: a man between 18 and 29 years old in good health.

The CDR3 is CASGDGSYNSPLHF. The CDR3 DNA sequence: TGTGCCAGCGGGGATGGCTCCTATAATTCACCCCTCCACTTT. This rearrangement joins TRBV6-1 to TRBJ1-6; no definite D call. The V and J ends lost 8 bases and 0 bases respectively, with 8 bases between them. This CDR3 has 14 amino acids. Germline V lookup: CDR1 MNHNS, CDR2 SASEGT.

The chain carries TRBV2 and TRBJ1-4, with D possibly being TRBD1 (6 bases). The CDR3 spans 15 residues. Germline lookup yields CDR1 SNHLY and CDR2 FYNNEI. The germline V and J ends were trimmed by 6 bases and 3 bases, with 14 bases remaining between them. Here the CDR3 reads CASRPHRESNEKLFF. The CDR3 bases are TGTGCCAGCAGACCACACAGGGAGTCTAATGAAAAACTGTTTTTT.

The rearrangement joins TRBV28 to TRBJ1-6, with TRBD1 matching 7 bases. Unmatched junction bases numbered 16, after V lost 7 bases and J lost 7 bases. The CDR3 sequence is 17 residues long. CDR1 and CDR2 (germline): MDHEN, SYDVKM. As DNA, the CDR3 is TGTGCCAGCACCCCGGGACAGTTAAAATTAGGCAATTCACCCCTCCACTTT. Translating gives CASTPGQLKLGNSPLHF.

The chain has TRBV7-8 and TRBJ1-4; D remains unclear. This CDR3 comprises 15 residues. CDR1 and CDR2 from the germline V gene are SGHVS and FQNEAQ. The V gene lost 7 bases and the J gene lost 0 bases, with 12 bases spanning the gap. The CDR3 DNA reads as TGTGCCAGCAATCCCCAATTTACAACTAATGAAAAACTGTTTTTT. Residues: CASNPQFTTNEKLFF.

The chain links TRBV4-1 to TRBJ2-1, with 14 positions matching TRBD2. Germline trimming cut 0 bases from V and 1 base from J; bases unmatched to any gene: 11. Germline CDR1 is MGHRA and CDR2 is YSYEKL. This CDR3 spans 21 amino acids. The CDR3 sequence is CASSQDIGLAGGGRSYNEQFF. In DNA form, the CDR3 reads TGCGCCAGCAGCCAAGATATCGGACTAGCGGGGGGCGGCCGTTCCTACAATGAGCAGTTCTTC.

The rearrangement links TRBV7-9 to TRBJ1-1; the match to TRBD1 covers 7 bases. The CDR3 is made up of 13 amino acids. V lost 3 bases and J lost 10; bases outside the gene matches: 8. CDR1 is SEHNR, CDR2 FQNEAQ, per germline (reference sequence). As DNA, the CDR3 is TGTGCCAGCAGCTTTGCACAGGGGATGGGAGCTTTCTTT. Encoded protein: CASSFAQGMGAFF.

In this sample, this clone turned up once. This sequence joins TRBV7-2 and TRBJ2-2; tentative D call: TRBD2 (5 bases). Deletions cut 0 bases from V and 4 bases from J, with 9 bases between. This CDR3 spans 15 amino acids. Germline assignment: CDR1 SGHTA and CDR2 FQGNSA. The CDR3 DNA is TGTGCCAGCAGCTTAGCGCGGGCCCCCACCGGGGAGCTGTTTTTT. It is translated as CASSLARAPTGELFF.

The rearrangement links TRBV6-5 to TRBJ2-5; D is perhaps TRBD1 (6 bases). CDR1 is MNHEY, CDR2 SVGAGI, per germline. This CDR3 comprises 14 residues. Between the trimmed V and J ends, which lost 5 bases and 1 base, there was a span of 11 bases. CDR3 amino acids: CASSPGVFQETQYF. The DNA for the CDR3 is TGTGCCAGCAGTCCAGGGGTTTTCCAAGAGACCCAGTACTTC.

This chain links TRBV18 with TRBJ2-5; possibly TRBD2 for D (6 bases). The CDR3 extends over 15 amino acids. Germline loops: CDR1 KGHSH, CDR2 LQKENI. V lost 3 bases and J 4 bases, leaving 15 bases between the germline ends. The CDR3 loop reads CASSPTLGLTETQYF. The CDR3, as DNA: TGTGCCAGCTCACCTACCCTCGGACTAACAGAGACCCAGTACTTC.

J is TRBJ2-7 and V is TRBV6-5, with 9 bases matching TRBD1. V lost 6 bases to trimming and J lost 6 bases; unmatched junction nucleotides: 9. CDR1 and CDR2 from the germline V gene are MNHEY and SVGAGI. The CDR3 runs 14 residues. CDR3 amino acids: CASSRDRANGEQYF. The CDR3 bases are TGTGCCAGCAGCCGGGACAGGGCTAACGGCGAGCAGTACTTC.

The rearrangement joins TRBV21-1 to TRBJ1-4; TRBD1 was called by the table and not checked on the DNA. TRBV21-1 is a pseudogene locus. CDR3 size: 14 residues. CDR3 sequence: CASSKETGSEKLFF. For the CDR3, the DNA is TGTGCCAGCAGCAAAGAGACAGGGAGTGAAAAACTGTTTTTT.

The chain has TRBV11-2 and TRBJ2-1; 8 bases map to TRBD2. The CDR3 totals 17 residues. Trimming at V came to 0 bases and at J to 4 bases, leaving 8 bases not matched to a gene. Germline lookup yields CDR1 SGHAT and CDR2 FQNNGV. The chain's CDR3 is CASSLDSLAGAYNEQFF. For the CDR3, the DNA is TGTGCCAGCAGCTTAGATAGCCTAGCGGGCGCGTACAATGAGCAGTTCTTC.

The chain has TRBV30 and TRBJ1-5; the D is unclear. The V end was cut by 3 bases, the J end by 2 bases, with 8 bases between. The CDR3 contains 13 residues. Germline assignment: CDR1 GTSNPN and CDR2 SVGIG (reference sequence). CDR3: CAWRRVRNQPQHF. Here the CDR3 DNA reads TGTGCCTGGAGGAGGGTGCGCAATCAGCCCCAGCATTTT.

V and J are TRBV4-1 and TRBJ2-3; TRBD1 matches at 7 bases. V shed 0 bases and J 3 bases; nucleotides not matched to a gene: 0. This CDR3 has 14 residues. Germline CDR1 reads MGHRA; CDR2 reads YSYEKL. CDR3 nucleotide sequence: TGCGCCAGCAGCCAAGAGACAGGGACAGATACGCAGTATTTT. This gives the protein CASSQETGTDTQYF.